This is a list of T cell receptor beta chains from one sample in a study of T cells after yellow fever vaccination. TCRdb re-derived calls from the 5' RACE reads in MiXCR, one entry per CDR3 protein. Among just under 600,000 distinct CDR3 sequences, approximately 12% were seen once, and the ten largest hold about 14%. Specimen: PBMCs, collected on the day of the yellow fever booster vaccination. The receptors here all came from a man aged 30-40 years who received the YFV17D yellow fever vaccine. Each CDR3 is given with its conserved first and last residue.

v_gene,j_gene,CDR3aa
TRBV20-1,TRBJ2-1,CSARDSRGDYNEQFF
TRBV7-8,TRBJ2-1,CASSLRLAGRNEQFF
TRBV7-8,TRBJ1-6,CASSLADSRSPLHF
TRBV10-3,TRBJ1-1,CAISEWEQGNTEAFF
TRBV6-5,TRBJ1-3,CASSYSQGGNTIYF
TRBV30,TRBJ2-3,CAWSSPSGLTDTQYF
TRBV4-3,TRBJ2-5,CASSQDKRRETQYF
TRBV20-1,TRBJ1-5,CSARVPGSSEPQHF
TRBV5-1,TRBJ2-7,CASSLDEGREQYF
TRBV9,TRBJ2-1,CASSVAGQAYNEQFF
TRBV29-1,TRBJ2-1,CSVGTSGSRGEQFF
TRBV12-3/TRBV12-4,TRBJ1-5,CASSAFGGGPSNQPQHF
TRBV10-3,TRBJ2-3,CATSDRPPDTQYF
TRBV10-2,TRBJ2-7,CASRTPGEQYF
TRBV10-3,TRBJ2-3,CAINRDRDTDTQYF
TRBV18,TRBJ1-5,CASSPRTGGSNQPQHF
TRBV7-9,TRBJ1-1,CASSLAGWKEAFF
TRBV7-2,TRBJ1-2,CASSPWTGQSGYTF
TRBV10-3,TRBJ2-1,CAISSGTSGRATAEQFF
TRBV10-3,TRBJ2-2,CAISESSGIGELFF
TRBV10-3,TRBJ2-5,CAISESRQGYGETQYF
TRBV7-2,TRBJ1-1,CASSLESSEAFF
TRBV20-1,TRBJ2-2,CSARQTHTGELFF
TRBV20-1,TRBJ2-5,CSATPQETQYF
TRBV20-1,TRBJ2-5,CSARGGSRVAETQYF